The 29 T cell receptor beta chains given below trace back to one sample, sequenced in a study of blood T cell repertoires in COVID-19. TCRdb's copy holds only in-frame clones and misses some; the assay was immunoSEQ multiplex PCR. Of approximately 230,000 clones listed, 70% to 85% are singletons. Sequenced sample: PBMCs or T cells enriched from blood (not recorded which). The receptors were gathered from a man aged 40-50 years who had recovered from COVID-19.

This clone was counted a few times. CDR3 residues: CASKSDRVHEQYF. The CDR3 coding sequence is TGTGCCAGCAAATCCGACAGGGTCCACGAGCAGTACTTC. The V gene is TRBV2, the J gene TRBJ2-7; 7 nucleotides agree with TRBD1. V trimming: 7 bases; J trimming: 5 bases; junction bases outside the gene matches: 8. In germline, CDR1 is SNHLY, CDR2 FYNNEI. This CDR3 has 13 residues.

The V call is TRBV7-9, the J call TRBJ1-3, with 9 bases identical to TRBD1. The CDR3 is 17 residues long. The germline CDR1 and CDR2 sequences are SEHNR and FQNEAQ (reference sequence). Trimming took 6 bases from V and 3 from J; bases not matched to a gene: 12. CDR3 sequence: CASRLPRTGGIGNTIYF. The CDR3 DNA is TGTGCCAGCAGGTTACCTCGCACAGGGGGCATTGGAAACACCATATATTTT.

J is TRBJ2-3 and V is TRBV3-1 (or the pseudogene TRBV3-2); TRBD2 agrees at 10 bases. J lost 0 bases, V lost 7 bases, and 1 base had no gene match. The CDR3 has 14 amino acids. Per germline, CDR1 LGHDT and CDR2 YNNKEL (reference sequence). CDR3 residues: CASKLAGSTDTQYF. The CDR3 nucleotides read TGTGCCAGCAAACTAGCGGGAAGCACAGATACGCAGTATTTT.

The V and J genes are TRBV6-1 and TRBJ1-2, with 11 bases lining up with TRBD1. CDR1 and CDR2 (germline): MNHNS, SASEGT. The CDR3 consists of 16 residues. The ends lost 6 bases at V and 4 bases at J; junction bases unmatched: 10. The CDR3: CASRESDRGRSYGYTF. CDR3 DNA sequence: TGTGCCAGCAGAGAATCGGACAGGGGGCGCTCCTATGGCTACACCTTC.

This chain joins TRBV7-3 and TRBJ2-2; D not resolved. Deletions cut 3 bases from V and 0 bases from J, with 8 bases between. Per the germline V gene, CDR1 is SGHTA and CDR2 is FQGTGA. The CDR3 extends over 15 amino acids. Here the CDR3 reads CASSLRAPNTGELFF. CDR3 coding DNA: TGTGCCAGCAGCTTGAGAGCCCCGAACACCGGGGAGCTGTTTTTT.

The chain carries TRBV7-8 and TRBJ1-2; 8 bases map to TRBD1. The CDR3 is 14 residues long. V gave up 2 bases and J gave up 4 bases; unmatched junction bases: 3. Germline V gene sequence: CDR1 SGHVS, CDR2 FQNEAQ. The CDR3 protein is CASSLRGQAYGYTF. In nucleotides, the CDR3 is TGTGCCAGCAGCTTAAGGGGACAGGCCTATGGCTACACCTTC.

The chain has TRBV3-1 (or the pseudogene TRBV3-2) and TRBJ1-1; D is unresolved. Germline CDR1 is LGHDT and CDR2 is YNNKEL (reference sequence). CDR3 length equals 14 residues. Trimming took 0 bases from V and 1 from J, leaving 6 bases between them. CDR3 protein: CASSQDNGNTEAFF. CDR3 nucleotides: TGTGCCAGCAGCCAAGATAACGGGAACACTGAAGCTTTCTTT.

J is TRBJ1-4 and V is TRBV11-2, with D perhaps matching TRBD1 (6 bases). CDR3 length: 13 amino acids. The germline V gene encodes CDR1 SGHAT and CDR2 FQNNGV. V lost 5 bases to trimming and J lost 7 bases, with 11 bases between them. CDR3 sequence (DNA): TGTGCCAGCAGCAGGGGACAACTTGAAAAACTGTTTTTT. This gives the protein CASSRGQLEKLFF.

This clone has a handful of counts. The chain combines TRBV3-1 (or the pseudogene TRBV3-2) with TRBJ1-1, with D hard to call. The germline V gene encodes CDR1 LGHDT and CDR2 YNNKEL (reference sequence). This CDR3 spans 12 amino acids. V was cut by 3 bases and J by 7 bases, with 9 bases left in between. CDR3 nucleotides: TGTGCCAGCAGCCAGAGCGATTTTGAAGCTTTCTTT. This encodes CASSQSDFEAFF.

This rearrangement joins TRBV7-2 to TRBJ1-5; D gene unclear. This CDR3 is 16 amino acids long. Between the trimmed V and J ends, which lost 1 base and 2 bases, there was a span of 12 bases. Germline V lookup: CDR1 SGHTA, CDR2 FQGNSA. This CDR3 is CASSLEVSNGNQPQHF. Written as DNA, the CDR3 is TGTGCCAGCAGCTTAGAAGTCAGTAATGGCAATCAGCCCCAGCATTTT.

This clone was observed a few times. CDR3 sequence reads: CASSIRQGEKLFF. The DNA of the CDR3 is TGTGCCAGCAGTATCCGACAGGGGGAAAAACTGTTTTTT. The chain combines TRBV12-3 or TRBV12-4 with TRBJ1-4; 8 bases agree with TRBD1. V gave up 5 bases and J gave up 8 bases; unmatched junction bases: 4. This CDR3 is 13 amino acids long.

On this clone itself: Within the sample, other DNA sequences also encode this same CDR3. The rearrangement links TRBV7-9 to TRBJ2-7; 10 positions match TRBD1. Trimming took 5 bases from V and 1 from J; bases not matched to a gene: 2. This CDR3 is 14 amino acids long. The germline V gene encodes CDR1 SEHNR and CDR2 FQNEAQ (reference sequence). The CDR3 DNA reads as TGTGCCAGCAGCCCGGACAGGGGGTCCTACGAGCAGTACTTC. Its protein product is CASSPDRGSYEQYF.

The rearrangement uses TRBV5-5 and TRBJ2-7; 11 nucleotides match TRBD2. V shed 7 bases and J 0 bases; nucleotides not matched to a gene: 6. CDR1 and CDR2 (germline): SGHKS, YYEKEE (reference sequence). The CDR3 is 15 amino acids. Written as DNA, the CDR3 is TGTGCCAGCGGCACCGGGACTAGCGGCTCCTACGAGCAGTACTTC. It translates to CASGTGTSGSYEQYF.

The V call is TRBV2, the J call TRBJ2-7, with 8 positions matching TRBD1. The CDR3 is 15 amino acids. Germline V gene data show CDR1 as SNHLY and CDR2 as FYNNEI. V was pared by 5 bases and J by 2 bases, with 8 bases of the junction left unmatched. In DNA, the CDR3 is TGTGCCAGCAGTTTAGACAGGGGAAGGGCCTACGAGCAGTACTTC. Encoded protein: CASSLDRGRAYEQYF.

The V gene is TRBV5-4, the J gene TRBJ1-2; 10 bases map to TRBD1. The germline CDR1 and CDR2 sequences are SGHNT and YYREEE (reference sequence). This CDR3 region has 16 residues. V gave up 4 bases and J gave up 1 base; unmatched junction bases: 7. CDR3 in amino acids: CASSPGQGEGNYGYTF. The DNA for the CDR3 is TGTGCCAGCAGCCCAGGACAGGGGGAAGGTAACTATGGCTACACCTTC.

The rearrangement joins TRBV4-3 to TRBJ2-3; 9 nucleotides align to TRBD2. The V gene end was trimmed by 1 base and the J gene end by 5 bases; junction bases not matched to a gene: 10. CDR3 length equals 17 residues. Germline loops: CDR1 LGHNA, CDR2 YSLEER. CDR3 sequence: CASSQVRAGGHGDTQYF. As DNA, the CDR3 is TGCGCCAGCAGCCAAGTGCGAGCGGGGGGTCATGGAGATACGCAGTATTTT.

This clone occurred a few times. The CDR3 coding sequence is TGTGCCAGCAGTGAGAGGTTGATAGCGGGAGAACCGAACACCGGGGAGCTGTTTTTT. Residues: CASSERLIAGEPNTGELFF. The V and J genes are TRBV2 and TRBJ2-2; TRBD2 matches 9 bases. The V gene end was trimmed by 3 bases and the J gene end by 0 bases; junction bases not matched to a gene: 11. The CDR3 totals 19 residues. CDR1 SNHLY and CDR2 FYNNEI come from the germline V gene.

This rearrangement joins TRBV6-5 to TRBJ1-5; perhaps TRBD1 as D (5 bases). V was clipped by 4 bases and J by 6 bases, with 10 bases between them. Per the germline V gene, CDR1 is MNHEY and CDR2 is SVGAGI. The length of the CDR3 is 13 residues. CDR3 amino acids: CASSSGGGQPQHF. Written as DNA, the CDR3 is TGTGCCAGCAGTTCCGGGGGAGGTCAGCCCCAGCATTTT.

The chain uses TRBV19 and TRBJ1-5, with a weak D call TRBD1 (5 bases). The germline V and J ends were trimmed by 4 bases and 5 bases, with 12 bases remaining between them. Germline V gene lookup returns CDR1 LNHDA and CDR2 SQIVND (reference sequence). The CDR3 is 14 amino acids. This CDR3 is CASSTQTDYQPQHF. The CDR3 nucleotides read TGTGCCAGTAGTACTCAGACAGACTATCAGCCCCAGCATTTT.

This clone has a single count. The gene calls are TRBV4-3 and TRBJ1-2; 8 bases match TRBD1. V shed 4 bases, J shed 2 bases, and the junction held 6 bases outside the gene matches. The CDR3 has 15 residues. Germline V gives CDR1 LGHNA, CDR2 YSLEER. The CDR3 loop reads CASSRLQGENYGYTF. CDR3 coding DNA: TGCGCCAGCAGCCGCCTACAGGGGGAAAACTATGGCTACACCTTC.

V is TRBV24-1 and J is TRBJ2-1; 11 nucleotides line up with TRBD2. V was clipped by 4 bases and J by 8 bases; unmatched bases: 15. Germline CDR1 reads KGHDR; CDR2 reads SFDVKD. CDR3 length equals 18 residues. The CDR3 nucleotides are TGTGCCACCAGTGACCCCGGGACTAGCGGCCCCCACCGGTATGAGCAGTTCTTC. Amino acids: CATSDPGTSGPHRYEQFF.

V gene TRBV7-9 combines with J gene TRBJ1-1, with D tentatively TRBD1 (5 bases). The V end was cut by 5 bases, the J end by 0 bases, with 7 bases between. The germline gives CDR1 SEHNR, CDR2 FQNEAQ (reference sequence). There are 13 residues in the CDR3. The CDR3 reads CASSPTVNTEAFF. DNA of the CDR3: TGTGCCAGCAGCCCGACAGTGAACACTGAAGCTTTCTTT.

The J gene is TRBJ1-2, the V gene TRBV7-2, with D perhaps TRBD1 (5 bases). Germline CDR1 and CDR2: SGHTA and FQGNSA. V lost 5 bases, J lost 5 bases, and 12 bases lay in between. The CDR3 totals 13 residues. CDR3 sequence reads: CASSTQGFYGYTF. Here the CDR3 DNA reads TGTGCCAGCAGCACCCAGGGCTTTTATGGCTACACCTTC.

V usage is TRBV9 and J usage is TRBJ2-6; TRBD1 is a possible D gene (5 bases). Looked up from germline, CDR1 is SGDLS and CDR2 is YYNGEE. This CDR3 spans 18 amino acids. Deletions cut 0 bases from V and 2 bases from J, with 15 bases between. The CDR3 protein is CASSVERTNIPGANVLTF. In nucleotides, the CDR3 is TGTGCCAGCAGCGTAGAAAGGACAAACATTCCTGGGGCCAACGTCCTGACTTTC.

In this sample, this clone turned up once. This chain uses TRBV3-1 (or the pseudogene TRBV3-2) with TRBJ2-5; D remains ambiguous. The germline V gene has CDR1 LGHDT and CDR2 YNNKEL (reference sequence). V lost 4 bases and J lost 2, with 5 bases in between. The CDR3 spans 12 residues. The CDR3 DNA is TGTGCCAGCAGCCGGCAGCAAGAGACCCAGTACTTC. Translation: CASSRQQETQYF.

This chain uses TRBV28 with TRBJ1-2; TRBD1 aligns across 10 bases. The germline CDR1 and CDR2 sequences are MDHEN and SYDVKM. The CDR3 spans 14 residues. With V trimmed by 7 bases and J by 8 bases, 10 bases remained unmatched. CDR3 amino acids: CASTRDRGLGGYTF. DNA for the CDR3: TGTGCCAGCACCCGGGACAGGGGTTTGGGGGGCTACACCTTC.

This chain uses TRBV9 with TRBJ1-3, with 10 bases that match TRBD1. Germline V CDR1 and CDR2: SGDLS, YYNGEE. The CDR3 runs 18 residues. V lost 4 bases to trimming and J lost 3 bases; unmatched junction nucleotides: 13. CDR3 nucleotide sequence: TGTGCCAGCAGCTTCTCCGGGACAGGGGTTTTGAATGGAAACACCATATATTTT. Translated: CASSFSGTGVLNGNTIYF.

This clone was observed at least ten times. The chain uses TRBV30 and TRBJ1-2, with D unresolved. CDR3 length equals 10 residues. The germline gives CDR1 GTSNPN, CDR2 SVGIG (reference sequence). Trimming pared 6 bases from V and 8 bases from J, leaving 10 bases between. The CDR3 sequence is CACEEEGYTF. CDR3 nucleotide sequence: TGTGCCTGCGAGGAGGAGGGCTACACCTTC.

This clone was detected only a few times. CDR3 DNA sequence: TGTGCCAGCAGCCGATCCCAGGGAACGCAGTATGGCTACACCTTC. It yields the protein CASSRSQGTQYGYTF. This chain uses TRBV4-2 with TRBJ1-2; perhaps TRBD1 as D (5 bases). V was shortened by 4 bases and J by 5 bases, with 17 bases between the two germline ends. The CDR3 length is 15 residues. CDR1 and CDR2 (germline): LGHNA, YNFKEQ.